The T cell receptor (beta chain) described here comes from a study of shared T cell receptors in the human thymus. Only in-frame clones appear in the TCRdb table, and some are missing; sequencing was by immunoSEQ multiplex PCR. The sample has approximately 760,000 clones; over 75% are singletons. This sample also belongs to another study, concerning human thymus T cells. That work contributes: Thymic and blood repertoires seemed to favor certain V and J genes.

The clonotype was recovered from a girl under three years old with a congenital heart defect. The sample was thymocytes.

This CDR3 reads CASSSPTSGDYNEQFF. Written as DNA, the CDR3 is TGTGCCAGCAGCTCCCCGACTAGCGGGGACTACAATGAGCAGTTCTTC. The chain combines TRBV5-4 with TRBJ2-1; TRBD2 agrees at 11 bases. In germline, CDR1 is SGHNT, CDR2 YYREEE (reference sequence). The CDR3 spans 16 residues. The J segment lost 3 bases and the V segment lost 3 bases, leaving 5 bases of the junction unmatched.